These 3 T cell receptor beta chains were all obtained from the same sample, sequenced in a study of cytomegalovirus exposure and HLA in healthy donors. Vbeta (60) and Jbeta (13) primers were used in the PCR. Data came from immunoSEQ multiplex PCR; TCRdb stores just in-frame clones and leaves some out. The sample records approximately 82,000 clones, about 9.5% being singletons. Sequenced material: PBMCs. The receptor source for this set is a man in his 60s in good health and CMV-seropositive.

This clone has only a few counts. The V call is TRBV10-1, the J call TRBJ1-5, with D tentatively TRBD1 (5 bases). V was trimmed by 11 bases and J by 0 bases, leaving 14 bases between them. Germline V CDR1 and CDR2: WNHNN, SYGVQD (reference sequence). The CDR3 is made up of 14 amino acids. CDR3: CARPPGDSNQPQHF. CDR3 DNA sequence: TGCGCCCGCCCCCCGGGGGATAGCAATCAGCCCCAGCATTTT.

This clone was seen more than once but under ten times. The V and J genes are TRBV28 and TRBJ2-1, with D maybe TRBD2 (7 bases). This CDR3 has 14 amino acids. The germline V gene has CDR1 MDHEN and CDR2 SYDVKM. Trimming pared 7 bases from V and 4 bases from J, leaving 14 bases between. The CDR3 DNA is TGTGCCAGCATCGAAGGGGGAGGGTACAATGAGCAGTTCTTC. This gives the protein CASIEGGGYNEQFF.

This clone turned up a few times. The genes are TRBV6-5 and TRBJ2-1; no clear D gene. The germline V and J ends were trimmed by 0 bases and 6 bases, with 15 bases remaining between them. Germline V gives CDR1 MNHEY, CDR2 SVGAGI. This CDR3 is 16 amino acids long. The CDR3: CASSYSGQLPTNEQFF. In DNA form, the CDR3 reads TGTGCCAGCAGTTACTCGGGCCAACTCCCTACCAATGAGCAGTTCTTC.